This is a list of T cell receptor beta chains from one sample in a study of blood T cell repertoires in COVID-19. Measured with immunoSEQ multiplex PCR; TCRdb has only the in-frame clones, and not every one. This table has approximately 15,000 clones, around 88% appearing once. Sequencing was performed on peripheral blood. The receptors were gathered from a human donor in a cohort sampled during active COVID-19. Both conserved end residues are part of each CDR3. A D gene is named only where the DNA matches it firmly. Rows give clone size only sometimes, using once, few, many, or a class for an expanded clone.

len	abundance	d_gene	j_gene	v_gene	CDR3aa	CDR3nt
18	.	.	TRBJ1-6	TRBV10-3	CAISESATASSYNSPLHF	TGTGCCATCAGTGAGTCAGCGACAGCCAGCTCCTATAATTCACCCCTCCACTTT
14	.	.	TRBJ2-3	TRBV20-1	CSASRGLATDTQYF	TGCAGTGCTAGTAGGGGGTTAGCCACAGATACGCAGTATTTT
18	once	TRBD2	TRBJ2-7	TRBV9	CASSVGTSGGPGSYEQYF	TGTGCCAGCAGCGTCGGGACTAGCGGGGGGCCGGGGTCCTACGAGCAGTACTTC
13	.	.	TRBJ1-2	TRBV12-3/TRBV12-4	CASSSRIDRGYTF	TGTGCCAGCAGTTCCCGAATAGATCGAGGCTACACCTTC
13	.	.	TRBJ2-5	TRBV5-1	CASSLTGSETQYF	TGCGCCAGCAGCTTAACAGGGTCAGAGACCCAGTACTTC
17	.	TRBD2	TRBJ2-7	TRBV10-1	CASSAFGLAGDTYEQYF	TGCGCCAGCAGTGCATTCGGACTAGCGGGGGACACCTACGAGCAGTACTTC
14	.	TRBD1	TRBJ2-7	TRBV14	CASSRRQGANEQYF	TGTGCCAGCAGCCGACGACAGGGAGCTAACGAGCAGTACTTC
15	.	TRBD2	TRBJ2-1	TRBV7-3	CASSPRGGGYNEQFF	TGTGCCAGCAGCCCCCGGGGGGGCGGTTACAATGAGCAGTTCTTC
15	.	TRBD1	TRBJ2-3	TRBV11-2	CASSPTGGRTDTQYF	TGTGCCAGCAGCCCTACAGGGGGTCGCACAGATACGCAGTATTTT
15	.	TRBD1	TRBJ1-2	TRBV6-5	CASKKGQIPNYGYTF	TGTGCCAGCAAAAAGGGACAGATCCCTAACTATGGCTACACCTTC
17	.	TRBD2	TRBJ2-2	TRBV10-1	CASSESRLAGATGELFF	TGCGCCAGCAGTGAGTCGAGGCTAGCGGGGGCCACCGGGGAGCTGTTTTTT
13	few	.	TRBJ2-7	TRBV28	CASSFAGRFEQYF	TGTGCCAGCAGTTTCGCGGGTCGGTTCGAGCAGTACTTC
13	.	.	TRBJ1-1	TRBV9	CASSAQGDTEAFF	TGTGCCAGCAGCGCACAAGGGGACACTGAAGCTTTCTTT
14	.	TRBD1	TRBJ1-5	TRBV6-5	CASRRTGGNQPQHF	TGTGCCAGCAGGCGGACAGGGGGCAATCAGCCCCAGCATTTT
13	.	.	TRBJ2-3	TRBV12-3/TRBV12-4	CASSPRNWDTQYF	TGTGCCAGCAGTCCGAGAAATTGGGATACGCAGTATTTT
16	.	.	TRBJ1-5	TRBV2	CASSEVGGAVSQPQHF	TGTGCCAGCAGTGAAGTTGGGGGGGCGGTAAGTCAGCCCCAGCATTTT
17	.	TRBD1	TRBJ1-2	TRBV5-1	CASSVGQGATSSYGYTF	TGCGCCAGCAGCGTGGGACAGGGGGCCACCAGCAGCTATGGCTACACCTTC
13	few	TRBD1	TRBJ2-7	TRBV29-1	CSVQTGWRREQYF	TGCAGCGTGCAGACAGGGTGGCGGAGGGAGCAGTACTTC
13	.	TRBD1	TRBJ1-1	TRBV19	CATSGQVNTEAFF	TGTGCCACCTCGGGACAGGTGAACACTGAAGCTTTCTTT
15	once	.	TRBJ2-5	TRBV28	CASSWLGRAQETQYF	TGTGCCAGCAGTTGGTTGGGCAGGGCCCAAGAGACCCAGTACTTC
15	.	TRBD1	TRBJ2-2	TRBV6-2/TRBV6-3	CASSRDSSNTGELFF	TGTGCCAGCAGTCGGGACAGTTCGAACACCGGGGAGCTGTTTTTT
11	few	.	TRBJ2-2	TRBV30	CAWSPLGELFF	TGTGCCTGGTCCCCCTTAGGGGAGCTGTTTTTT
12	.	TRBD1	TRBJ1-1	TRBV29-1	CSVGTGVTEAFF	TGCAGCGTTGGAACAGGGGTCACTGAAGCTTTCTTT
15	.	TRBD1	TRBJ1-5	TRBV7-6	CASSFGDRGTQPQHF	TGTGCCAGCAGCTTTGGGGACAGGGGGACTCAGCCCCAGCATTTT
12	.	TRBD1	TRBJ2-7	TRBV28	CASRTGIYEQYF	TGTGCCAGCAGGACAGGGATCTACGAGCAGTACTTC